The 11 T cell receptor beta chains in this list originate from one sample, sequenced in a study of vaccination effects on CD4 cells after COVID-19. Using immunoSEQ multiplex PCR, the repertoire was profiled, and TCRdb retains in-frame clones only, with some absent. The repertoire consists of about 48,000 clones, with approximately 65% occurring once and the leading ten covering roughly 5.1%. Their antigens are not known. Scientists isolated CD4+ T cells after an approximately 10-day culture period ended. Sequenced material: CD4+ T cells from PBMCs cultured without peptide, taken before COVID-19 vaccination. The receptors were sampled from a human donor who received a COVID-19 vaccine.

The rearrangement links TRBV4-1 to TRBJ2-5; the match to TRBD1 covers 10 bases. The germline gives CDR1 MGHRA, CDR2 YSYEKL. This CDR3 has 15 amino acids. V shed 3 bases and J 5 bases; nucleotides not matched to a gene: 6. The CDR3 here is CASSHPGTGVETQYF. CDR3 DNA: TGCGCCAGCAGCCACCCCGGGACAGGGGTTGAGACCCAGTACTTC.

This chain connects TRBV6-5 to TRBJ2-3; 8 bases map to TRBD1. The CDR3 runs to 16 residues. V gave up 2 bases and J gave up 1 base; unmatched junction bases: 5. CDR1 is MNHEY and CDR2 is SVGAGI in the germline V gene. CDR3 sequence: CASSYAKGQGTDTQYF. In nucleotides, the CDR3 is TGTGCCAGCAGTTACGCAAAGGGACAGGGCACAGATACGCAGTATTTT.

The gene calls are TRBV7-8 and TRBJ2-4; D might be TRBD1 (7 bases). V was pared by 3 bases and J by 0 bases, with 18 bases between. The CDR3 has 18 amino acids. The germline V gene encodes CDR1 SGHVS and CDR2 FQNEAQ. The CDR3 protein is CASSLRGTGDLAKNIQYF. CDR3 nucleotides: TGTGCCAGCAGCTTGCGTGGAACAGGGGACTTAGCCAAAAACATTCAGTACTTC.

This clone was counted only a few times. The chain is built from TRBV29-1 and TRBJ2-7; TRBD1 aligns across 8 bases. The junction had 7 bases not matched to a gene; V was cut back by 3 bases and J by 6 bases. Germline loops: CDR1 SQVTM, CDR2 ANQGSEA. This CDR3 is 13 amino acids long. The CDR3 DNA reads as TGCAGCGTTGAGAGGACAGGGAACGGCGAGCAGTACTTC. Protein product: CSVERTGNGEQYF.

The chain is built from TRBV6-2 or TRBV6-3 and TRBJ2-7; D remains ambiguous. Germline lookup yields CDR1 MNHEY and CDR2 SVGEGT. The length of the CDR3 is 14 residues. V shed 3 bases and J shed 5 bases, with 14 bases lying between them. The CDR3 reads CASSYPPAYHEQYF. CDR3 DNA: TGTGCCAGCAGTTATCCCCCAGCGTACCACGAGCAGTACTTC.

In its sample, this clone was seen a few times. The chain employs TRBV4-2 and TRBJ1-3; D not resolved. V lost 4 bases and J 4 bases, leaving 8 bases between the germline ends. The V gene's germline CDR1 is LGHNA and CDR2 YNFKEQ. The CDR3 loop spans 13 amino acids. CDR3 amino acids: CASSRDKGNTIYF. For the CDR3, the DNA is TGTGCCAGCAGCCGAGACAAGGGAAACACCATATATTTT.

The rearrangement uses TRBV3-1 (or the pseudogene TRBV3-2) and TRBJ1-1; D perhaps matches TRBD1 (6 bases). Trimming took off 1 base at V and 1 base at J, with 10 bases between the two ends. This CDR3 is built from 15 residues. CDR1 and CDR2 (germline): LGHDT, YNNKEL (reference sequence). The CDR3 DNA reads as TGTGCCAGCAGCCAAGGGACAGCTCCGAACACTGAAGCTTTCTTT. Protein: CASSQGTAPNTEAFF.

This clone was seen more than once but under ten times. V gene TRBV3-1 (or the pseudogene TRBV3-2) combines with J gene TRBJ1-1, with TRBD1 as a possible D gene (5 bases). The germline V gene encodes CDR1 LGHDT and CDR2 YNNKEL (reference sequence). V shed 8 bases and J shed 1 base, with 17 bases lying between them. The CDR3 has 15 amino acids. CDR3 sequence: CASGPIGGGNTEAFF. CDR3 DNA: TGTGCCAGCGGACCGATTGGGGGAGGGAACACTGAAGCTTTCTTT.

The gene calls are TRBV9 and TRBJ2-2; 7 nucleotides match TRBD1. The CDR3 has 16 residues. From germline, CDR1 is SGDLS and CDR2 YYNGEE. J gave up 3 bases and V 0 bases, and 5 bases lay outside the gene matches. CDR3 sequence reads: CASSVGSGGHTGELFF. The CDR3 DNA reads as TGTGCCAGCAGCGTAGGGTCAGGGGGTCACACCGGGGAGCTGTTTTTT.

This clone was observed a few times. V usage is TRBV3-1 (or the pseudogene TRBV3-2) and J usage is TRBJ2-7, with 12 bases fitting TRBD1. The V gene's germline CDR1 is LGHDT and CDR2 YNNKEL (reference sequence). V shed 8 bases, J shed 7 bases, and the junction held 12 bases outside the gene matches. The CDR3 has 15 amino acids. CDR3: CASSVPGQGAGEQYF. The CDR3 region has the DNA TGTGCCAGCTCAGTACCGGGACAGGGGGCTGGAGAGCAGTACTTC.

This clone has only a few counts. The chain has TRBV15 and TRBJ1-6, with D tentatively TRBD1 (6 bases). The length of the CDR3 is 16 residues. V was trimmed by 4 bases and J by 4 bases, leaving 14 bases between them. The V gene's germline CDR1 is LNHNV and CDR2 YYDKDF (reference sequence). DNA for the CDR3: TGTGCCACCAGCACCACAGAGGGGGGGTATAATTCACCCCTCCACTTT. It is translated as CATSTTEGGYNSPLHF. Using reference TRBV15 and TRBJ1-6 for the parts outside the CDR3, the full variable domain is DAMVIQNPRYQVTQFGKPVTLSCSQTLNHNVMYWYQQKSSQAPKLLFHYYDKDFNNEADTPDNFQSRRPNTSFCFLDIRSPGLGDTAMYLCATSTTEGGYNSPLHFGNGTRLTVT.